The clone carrying this T cell receptor (beta chain) has only a few counts. Its antigen is not known. The sample belongs to a study of shared clonotypes between healthy human individuals. Study results and caveats: Few donors restricted represented genetic and exposure-history diversity. Generally, naive subsets (rather than memory subsets) showed larger estimated richness.

Produced via immunoSEQ multiplex PCR; TCRdb's table is partial and in-frame only. The top ten clones hold 0.95% to 1.5% of a sample with about 1,800,000 clones, approximately 95% of them seen once. The naive CD8 population came from CD45RO-negative cells selected for CCR7, without terminally differentiated effector memory CD45RA+ cells. Germline assignment: CDR1 WNHNN and CDR2 SYGVQD (reference sequence). This CDR3 has 15 amino acids. After removal of 0 bases from V and 5 bases from J, the junction contained 4 bases not matched to a gene. The clonotype comes from a man in his late teens or twenties in good health. The chain couples TRBV10-1 to TRBJ2-5, with 9 bases matching TRBD2. The sample consisted of naive CD8+ T cells sorted from blood. The CDR3 reads CASSESSGSGETQYF. The CDR3 nucleotides read TGCGCCAGCAGTGAGTCTAGCGGGAGTGGTGAGACCCAGTACTTC.